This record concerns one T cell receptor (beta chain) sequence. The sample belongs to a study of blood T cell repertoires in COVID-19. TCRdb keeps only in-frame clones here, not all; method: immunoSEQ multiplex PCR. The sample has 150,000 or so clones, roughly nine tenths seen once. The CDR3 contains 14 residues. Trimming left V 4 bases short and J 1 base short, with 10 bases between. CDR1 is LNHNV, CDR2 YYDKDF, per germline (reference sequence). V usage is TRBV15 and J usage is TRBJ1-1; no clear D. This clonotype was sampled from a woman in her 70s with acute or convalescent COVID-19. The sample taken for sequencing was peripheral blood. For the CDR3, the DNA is TGTGCCACCAGCACTGGATGGAGGAACACTGAAGCTTTCTTT. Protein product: CATSTGWRNTEAFF.